Described below is a single TCR beta chain sequence and its context. What this receptor recognizes is not known. Base-call qualities are not available, and no considerably larger clone is one nucleotide away. This entry comes from a study of cytomegalovirus exposure and HLA in healthy donors (dated by TCRdb to between 2016 and 2019). Broadly, across the study: An earlier analysis of approximately 640 of the donors reported approximately 270 Gb of sequence data and 120 million or so unique TCR beta sequences from 150 million to 200 million T cells. The study profiled the T cell repertoires of around 700 subjects by immunosequencing and related them to cytomegalovirus serostatus. The number of donors typed differed by locus, with roughly 620-630 for A, B, C, DRB1 and DQB1, around 520 for DQA1, 600 to 610 for DPA1, and some 450 for DPB1. All discovery cohort repertoires had been generated using a single sequencing platform. An earlier analysis of 587 of the donors used high-throughput TCR beta sequencing to judge whether each TCR beta V gene segment behaved as functional or pseudogenic. The genetic ancestry cluster associated with self-reported Caucasian donors included around four fifths of the approximately 400 genotyped donors. A later genetic analysis used genome-wide SNP genotypes for about 60% of the 666 donors, treating that subset as a discovery cohort. Donor age, sex, ethnicity and CMV serostatus were compiled alongside the repertoire data. Four or five DR-DQ haplotypes were handled as single units for association and clustering because linkage in the cohort was strong. The study aimed to test whether cataloging public T cell receptors could reveal signatures of past pathogen exposure. An early release that covered about 600 HLA-typed donors contained around 330 gigabases of sequencing data and around 80 million unique TCR sequences. Among some 410 genotyped donors of the cohort, an average of approximately 240,000 unique TCR beta nucleotide sequences were sequenced per donor, around 20% of them non-productive. Besides the first cohort of approximately 670 subjects, a separate validation cohort made up of 120 different subjects was used. To study patterns of TCR occurrence, a later analysis re-analyzed previously published TCR beta repertoires from around 670 donors and added high-resolution HLA genotyping. Rather than drawing on any new phenotypic data, the later analysis identified candidate immune exposures from TCR beta sequences and the way those sequences occurred across donors. The study combined high-throughput TCR immunosequencing, statistical association of individual TCRs with disease status, and machine learning to predict cytomegalovirus infection status. HLA typing included class I and class II loci at four-digit resolution.

The junction shows trimming of 7 bases on V and 1 base on J, plus 13 bases between the germline ends. The germline V gene provides CDR1 SGHVS and CDR2 FQNEAQ. The CDR3 numbers 14 residues from cysteine through phenylalanine. Only the CDR3 DNA stays, 42 bases, in frame from base 1. In total, more than 500 healthy bone marrow donors made up the cohort. At the time of sampling, all cohort members were nominally healthy, though unrecorded immune exposures were likely present. The donor tested CMV seronegative, placing the donor among the 352 seronegative members of the cohort. Every donor gave a peripheral blood sample, and the peripheral blood mononuclear cells from that sample were used for TCR beta sequencing. The Qiagen DNeasy Blood Extraction Kit was used to extract genomic DNA from the blood cell samples. The library was built by means of the immunoSEQ multiplex PCR assay. For the multiplex PCR, a mixture combining 60 forward primers for TCR Vbeta segments and 13 reverse primers for TCR Jbeta segments was used. A multiplex PCR assay on genomic DNA amplified the CDR3 region of rearranged TCR beta genes. The Illumina HiSeq System was used to sequence the amplified TCR beta libraries as 87-base-pair reads. Per the authors' processing: A later analysis tallied around 82 million unique TCR beta chains across the 666 repertoires, and about 12 million of those chains were shared by two or more donors. To remove PCR and sequencing errors, raw reads were error-corrected and collapsed into unique sequences using a nearest-neighbor algorithm that merged closely related sequences. Alignment of CDR3 sequences to IMGT reference sequences was used to assign V, D and J gene segments. For a sequence to be retained, a match of at least six nucleotides was required to both a V gene segment and a J gene segment. Rearrangements were called productive when the CDR3 lacked stop codons and stayed in frame with V and J; all others were non-productive. CDR3 was defined by IMGT convention, running from the second conserved V-encoded cysteine to the conserved J-encoded phenylalanine. The earlier analysis of a few hundred of the donors excluded any sequence lacking an unambiguous match to a single V gene segment. In an earlier analysis of 587 of the donors, V segments were called functional above 56.7% productive rearrangements and were called segregating when the between-donor standard deviation exceeded 5%. A statistical classification framework was built for diagnosing cytomegalovirus status from the catalog of TCR beta chain sequences. In a later analysis, TCR nucleotide sequences were compared against IMGT/GENE-DB human TR gene sequences so that V and J genes could be assigned. Using the TCRdist pipeline, a later analysis assigned CDR3 sequences along with most-parsimonious VDJ recombination scenarios. In a later analysis, each TCR beta chain was defined by its CDR3 amino acid sequence together with its V-gene family, and reads without a unique V-gene family were excluded. A later analysis removed several hundred highly shared, low-generation-probability nucleotide sequences to deal with suspected cross-contamination and a sequencing artifact. A later analysis calculated a clonal expansion index for each public chain from normalized within-repertoire ranks of inferred template counts. A later analysis computed generation probabilities with a VDJ recombination model fitted to out-of-frame rearrangements, and checked the results against IGoR. In a later analysis, TCR-TCR, TCR-HLA and TCR-CMV co-occurrence was scored with hypergeometric tests, and a repertoire-size bias correction was applied to TCR pairs. A later analysis estimated false discovery rates by permuting HLA or CMV assignments 20 times. In a later analysis, co-occurring TCRs were grouped with DBSCAN, and TCRdist sequence similarity was added when clustering was performed within HLA-allele-positive subsets. Repertoires with fewer than 30,000 or more than 120,000 public chains were left out of co-occurrence clustering, as were about 5 repertoires with anomalous nucleotide sharing. This is the immuneACCESS table as TCRdb keeps it, with only in-frame sequences that have V and J called. A part of the clones is gone; compared with another copy, unresolved V genes explain less than half, and the rest is unexplained. D and trimming come from the DNA, and the V and J calls and clone size come from that table. The sample data list approximately 100,000 clones, and about 80% of these were observed just once. The ten largest account for 4.1% of the sample.

Results and caveats for the whole study, not just this receptor: A cluster of highly shared sequence variants was judged likely to represent a technical artifact of the sequencing pipeline. Because HLA typing was unavailable for some donors at each locus, only the typed subset was used in association tests. The study gave a list of under 200 TCR beta chains associated with cytomegalovirus. Only TCR beta chains were sequenced in this cohort, and the absence of alpha or paired-chain data limited detectable features. Some 15 rarely observed V segments, including chromosome 9 orphons, were excluded from the earlier analysis of a few hundred of the donors because counts were too low. At a false discovery rate of 0.05, a later analysis linked 16,000 or so TCR beta sequences to specific HLA alleles. In an earlier analysis of 587 of the donors, most TCR beta V segments appeared in productive rearrangements about 90% or about 30% of the time, broadly matching IMGT annotations. According to the authors, the approach could potentially be generalized to other disease states and immunological phenotypes. A later analysis found that most CMV-associated TCR beta chains appeared HLA-restricted, with HLA associations seemingly driven largely by CMV exposure. Some IMGT-functional V segments, including TRBV6-2 and TRBV6-3, could not be told apart with the 87-base-pair reads, so those segments were excluded. Cytomegalovirus status was reported to be diagnosed by the classifier with high specificity and sensitivity in both the original and validation cohorts. Strong co-occurrence of HLA alleles, especially DR and DQ, made assigning TCR associations to individual alleles difficult. While some public TCRs were present in many individuals, most TCR sequences turned up only very rarely across donors. According to a later analysis, parvovirus B19, influenza, CMV and Epstein-Barr virus appeared linked to several top co-occurrence clusters. In a later genetic analysis, a missense DCLRE1C variant was associated with V-gene and J-gene trimming of TCR beta chains, and the association was replicated in an independent cohort. Compared with equally common non-associated chains, HLA-associated TCR beta chains in a later analysis were more clonally expanded and had lower generation probabilities. Correlated functional status among segregating V segments might be attributable to linkage disequilibrium, but an unknown experimental factor could not be ruled out. A further reported finding was that TCR beta sequences accurately predicted the HLA-A and HLA-B alleles for most subjects in the first cohort. The only immune exposure information available for the cohort was CMV serostatus. A few of the identified cytomegalovirus-associated TCR beta chains were confirmed in vitro to be specific for cytomegalovirus antigens. A later analysis found that TCR association rates varied across HLA loci, with DRB1 alleles showing the most associated TCRs and HLA-C alleles the fewest. Roughly uniform sequencing depth across donors was assumed in presence/absence analyses, although this assumption may not hold. Compared with the roughly 600-donor mean, donors in an Asian-associated ancestry cluster had fewer N-insertions in productive TCRs, according to a later genetic analysis.

This clonotype was obtained from a man aged 40-50 years in good health and CMV-seronegative. The specimen was PBMCs. This sequence uses TRBV7-8 and TRBJ1-2; the D segment could be TRBD1, given 5 matching bases. The CDR3 region has the sequence CASTLAGGNYGYTF. Read as DNA, the sequence is TGTGCCAGCACCCTGGCCGGGGGTAACTATGGCTACACCTTC. The reference TRBV7-8 and TRBJ1-2 proteins fill in what lies around the CDR3, so the full variable domain reads GAGVSQSPRYKVAKRGQDVALRCDPISGHVSLFWYQQALGQGPEFLTYFQNEAQLDKSGLPSDRFFAERPEGSVSTLKIQRTQQEDSAVYLCASTLAGGNYGYTFGSGTRLTVV.